This record concerns one T cell receptor (beta chain) sequence. The antigen is unknown. The germline V and J ends were trimmed by 4 bases and 7 bases, with 12 bases remaining between them. This CDR3 spans 13 amino acids. Germline lookup yields CDR1 LGHNA and CDR2 YSLEER. This entry is derived from a study of T-cell reconstitution after alpha-beta-depleted transplantation in children. General study results and limits: It was reported that alpha-beta T cells came from several hundred expanded graft clones (about two months after transplant).

The TCRbeta library incorporated unique molecular identifiers. TCRdb used MiXCR to reprocess the PCR reads, holding one entry per CDR3 protein. The sample has around 450,000 distinct CDR3 sequences; roughly 17% are singletons. The V gene is TRBV4-3, the J gene TRBJ2-3, with a possible D match to TRBD1 (5 bases). The sequence came from a boy younger than two who had a stem cell transplant for Wiskott-Aldrich syndrome, so the T cells may come from the graft donor. This specimen was PBMCs, mostly from graft donor cells, taken 360 days after TCRalphabeta/CD19-depleted stem cell transplant. The CDR3 nucleotides read TGCGCCAGCAGCCCAGGGCCGGCGAATACGCAGTATTTT. Translation: CASSPGPANTQYF.